The clone carrying this T cell receptor beta chain showed up many times. Its matching antigen is unknown. Germline-derived CDR1 and CDR2 are LGHNA and YSLEER. V trimming: 0 bases; J trimming: 6 bases; junction bases outside the gene matches: 4. The CDR3 has 15 residues. Each CDR3 protein gets one entry after TCRdb re-called the PCR reads with MiXCR. The sample holds approximately 63,000 distinct CDR3 sequences, roughly a fifth seen once. This sample was taken from a study of molecular identifiers for immune sequencing clone quantification. The overall study: Naive CD8 cell RNA, from about 20,000 or 100,000 cells, was split five ways in replicates, with four sequenced. Points from the study as a whole: Among about a million naive cells, spiked Jurkat TCR RNA from a single cell was reportedly detectable.

Naive CD8 T cell sorting was performed on the CD8+CD4-CCR7+CD45RA+ phenotype. V is TRBV4-3 and J is TRBJ2-3; 9 bases align to TRBD2. The sequenced material came from naive CD8+ T cells from blood, with Jurkat cell RNA spiked in. This sample's subset: FACS-sorted CD8+CD4-CCR7+CD45RA+ naive T cells. The clonotype comes from a human donor in good health. Some libraries in this study had Jurkat cell RNA spiked in. The CDR3 region has the DNA TGCGCCAGCAGCCAAGATCGCGGGAGGGTGGATACGCAGTATTTT. Amino acids: CASSQDRGRVDTQYF.